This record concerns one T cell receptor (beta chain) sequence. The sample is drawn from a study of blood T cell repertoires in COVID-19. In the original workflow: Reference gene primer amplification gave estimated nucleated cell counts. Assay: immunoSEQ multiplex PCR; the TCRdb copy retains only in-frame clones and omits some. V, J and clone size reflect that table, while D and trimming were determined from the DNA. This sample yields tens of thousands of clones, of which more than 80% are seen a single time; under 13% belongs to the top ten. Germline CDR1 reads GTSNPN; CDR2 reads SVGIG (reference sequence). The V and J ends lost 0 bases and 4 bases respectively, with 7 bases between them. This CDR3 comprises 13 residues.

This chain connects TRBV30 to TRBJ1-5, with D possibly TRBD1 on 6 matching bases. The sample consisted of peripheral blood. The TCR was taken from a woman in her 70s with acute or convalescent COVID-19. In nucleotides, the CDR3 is TGTGCCTGGAGTGTCCAGGGGAATCAGCCCCAGCATTTT. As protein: CAWSVQGNQPQHF.